Sequencing of this T cell receptor beta chain was carried out in a study of T cells in Graves' hyperthyroidism and ophthalmopathy. General study findings and limits: The blood repertoire included most of the expanded thyroid clonotypes above 0.001.

Uncontrolled infection, other autoimmune disease, pregnancy and lactation each barred patients from inclusion. TCR beta CDR3 regions were amplified from RNA. The HTBI primer set drove a first-round RT-PCR of the TCR CDR3. From the multiplex PCR reads, TCRdb called clonotypes with MiXCR, one entry per CDR3 protein. The sample yields about 300,000 distinct CDR3 sequences, about an eighth seen once. Germline V gene sequence: CDR1 MNHEY, CDR2 SMNVEV (reference sequence). V lost 5 bases and J lost 0, with 14 bases in between. This CDR3 comprises 15 residues. This clonotype was observed a handful of times. No antigen is known for it.

The V gene is TRBV27, the J gene TRBJ2-7, with D uncertain. This clonotype was obtained from a woman aged 25-40 years with Graves' hyperthyroidism that later progressed to Graves' ophthalmopathy. The sample comprised blood. The DNA for the CDR3 is TGTGCCAGCAGTGTACCCGGGCTTAACTCCTACGAGCAGTACTTC. Translated, it gives CASSVPGLNSYEQYF.